These 27 T cell receptor beta chains were all obtained from the same sample, sequenced in a study of monozygotic twins with inflammatory bowel disease (dated by TCRdb to about 2019). To prepare the library, 5' RACE was applied. Reads for this sample came from an Illumina HiSeq 2500. Once TCRdb had reprocessed the reads, it stored one entry per CDR3 protein sequence and supplied no DNA. The record for this sample contains 120,000 to 150,000 distinct CDR3 sequences. The ten top clones hold roughly 2.5% of the sample. Sequencing input: blood. The receptors were sampled from a human donor with ulcerative colitis or Crohn's disease, or a healthy co-twin of an affected twin (not recorded which).

V and J are TRBV29-1 and TRBJ2-2; TCRdb returns TRBD2, unconfirmable since there is no DNA. Germline V gives CDR1 SQVTM, CDR2 ANQGSEA. This CDR3 has 16 amino acids. CDR3 region: CSVESWGGPNTGELFF.

CDR3 protein: CASSLRERGQHTQYF. The chain links TRBV27 to TRBJ2-3; TCRdb proposes TRBD1, but this gene call is untestable without DNA. The CDR3 totals 15 residues. Germline CDR1 MNHEY, CDR2 SMNVEV (reference sequence).

The chain recombines TRBV20-1 with TRBJ2-3; the D gene TCRdb calls, TRBD1, cannot be checked with no DNA. CDR1 DFQATT and CDR2 SNEGSKA come from the germline V gene (reference sequence). The CDR3 contains 14 residues. The CDR3 is CSAPPPANTDTQYF.

J is TRBJ2-7 and V is TRBV19; the D call of TRBD1 rests on TCRdb alone, since no DNA is present to check it. This CDR3 comprises 16 residues. Germline V CDR1 and CDR2: LNHDA, SQIVND (reference sequence). The CDR3 spells CASSIALTGATYEQYF.

The rearrangement links TRBV7-8 to TRBJ2-1; TCRdb lists TRBD2, though no DNA is available to test this call. Germline CDR1 SGHVS, CDR2 FQNEAQ. The CDR3 covers 14 residues. The CDR3 loop reads CASSPGTSGDPGFF.

The chain employs TRBV20-1 and TRBJ2-2; TCRdb's assignment of TRBD2 cannot be checked, as there is no DNA. The CDR3 totals 15 residues. Germline-derived CDR1 and CDR2 are DFQATT and SNEGSKA (reference sequence). The CDR3 loop reads CSASYSGGHTGELFF.

The CDR3 reads CASSLGRGLRVSYNEQFF. The V call is TRBV5-1, the J call TRBJ2-1; without DNA, the TCRdb call of TRBD1 cannot be checked. The CDR3 has 18 amino acids. CDR1 is SGHRS and CDR2 is YFSETQ in the germline V gene.

This chain joins TRBV20-1 and TRBJ1-4; the D call of TRBD1 rests on TCRdb alone, since no DNA is present to check it. Per the germline V gene, CDR1 is DFQATT and CDR2 is SNEGSKA (reference sequence). This CDR3 contains 14 residues. The CDR3 sequence: CSASAGRRDEKLFF.

The V gene is TRBV7-3, the J gene TRBJ2-1; TCRdb reports TRBD2, a call that lacks DNA to check it against. CDR1 SGHTA and CDR2 FQGTGA come from the germline V gene. This CDR3 contains 14 residues. CDR3: CASSSTSSSDEQFF. The full variable domain, completed using reference TRBV7-3 and TRBJ2-1, is GAGVSQTPSNKVTEKGKYVELRCDPISGHTALYWYRQSLGQGPEFLIYFQGTGAADDSGLPNDRFFAVRPEGSVSTLKIQRTERGDSAVYLCASSSTSSSDEQFFGPGTRLTVL.

The chain links TRBV20-1 to TRBJ1-1. CDR3 length: 12 amino acids. CDR1 and CDR2 (germline): DFQATT, SNEGSKA (reference sequence). The CDR3 is CSARDPPTEAFF.

The chain recombines TRBV7-9 with TRBJ1-5; checking the TCRdb D call of TRBD1 is not possible without DNA. Germline V gives CDR1 SEHNR, CDR2 FQNEAQ (reference sequence). CDR3 length: 14 amino acids. The CDR3 sequence: CASSLDSAMKPQHF.

This sequence joins TRBV12-3 or TRBV12-4 and TRBJ2-7; TCRdb names TRBD1, which stays unverified in the absence of DNA. This CDR3 spans 16 amino acids. The CDR3 protein is CASSLRGGGQRYEQYF.

This chain joins TRBV5-1 and TRBJ2-1; TCRdb lists TRBD1, though no DNA is available to test this call. CDR1 is SGHRS, CDR2 YFSETQ, per germline. The length of the CDR3 is 12 residues. This CDR3 reads CASSLDRDGQFF.

V gene TRBV6-5 combines with J gene TRBJ2-6; TCRdb proposes TRBD2, but this gene call is untestable without DNA. CDR3 size: 17 residues. Germline V gene lookup returns CDR1 MNHEY and CDR2 SVGAGI. The CDR3 is CASSYQTGLSGANVLTF.

The chain recombines TRBV27 with TRBJ1-2. Germline-derived CDR1 and CDR2 are MNHEY and SMNVEV (reference sequence). CDR3 size: 14 residues. Here the CDR3 reads CASSRSGPNYGYTF.

This sequence joins TRBV20-1 and TRBJ2-1; TCRdb designates TRBD2, a call that cannot be tested without DNA. This CDR3 comprises 13 residues. Germline V gives CDR1 DFQATT, CDR2 SNEGSKA (reference sequence). The CDR3 protein is CSAASGLASVQFF.

The chain employs TRBV20-1 and TRBJ2-1; TCRdb designates TRBD1, a call that cannot be tested without DNA. The length of the CDR3 is 12 residues. The germline V gene encodes CDR1 DFQATT and CDR2 SNEGSKA (reference sequence). CDR3 amino acids: CSAGDRGAEQFF.

J is TRBJ1-5 and V is TRBV7-2. The V gene's germline CDR1 is SGHTA and CDR2 FQGNSA. The CDR3 length is 13 residues. The CDR3 here is CASSLRVDQPQHF. The full variable domain, in which reference TRBV7-2 and TRBJ1-5 provide the parts outside the CDR3, is GAGVSQSPSNKVTEKGKDVELRCDPISGHTALYWYRQSLGQGLEFLIYFQGNSAPDKSGLPSDRFSAERTGGSVSTLTIQRTQQEDSAVYLCASSLRVDQPQHFGDGTRLSIL.

The gene calls are TRBV12-3 or TRBV12-4 and TRBJ1-5; with no DNA, the TCRdb D assignment of TRBD1 cannot be verified. The CDR3 runs to 15 residues. This CDR3 is CASSLPGAGNQPQHF.

The rearrangement uses TRBV9 and TRBJ2-1; the D call from TCRdb, TRBD1, cannot be confirmed without DNA. Germline lookup yields CDR1 SGDLS and CDR2 YYNGEE. CDR3 size: 13 residues. CDR3 protein: CASSVQTGDEQFF.

The chain combines TRBV30 with TRBJ1-5. The CDR3 loop spans 14 amino acids. Germline assignment: CDR1 GTSNPN and CDR2 SVGIG (reference sequence). The CDR3 sequence is CAWSVTGILGPQHF.

The V call is TRBV7-8, the J call TRBJ2-7. CDR1 SGHVS and CDR2 FQNEAQ come from the germline V gene. This CDR3 has 16 residues. Here the CDR3 reads CASSLAGVGFGYEQYF.

The rearrangement joins TRBV5-1 to TRBJ1-6; TCRdb returns TRBD1, unconfirmable since there is no DNA. CDR3 size: 16 residues. In germline, CDR1 is SGHRS, CDR2 YFSETQ. CDR3 in amino acids: CASSGGTGAYNSPLHF. The full variable domain, completed using reference TRBV5-1 and TRBJ1-6, is KAGVTQTPRYLIKTRGQQVTLSCSPISGHRSVSWYQQTPGQGLQFLFEYFSETQRNKGNFPGRFSGRQFSNSRSEMNVSTLELGDSALYLCASSGGTGAYNSPLHFGNGTRLTVT.

The rearrangement joins TRBV10-3 to TRBJ2-7; TCRdb returns TRBD1, unconfirmable since there is no DNA. Germline assignment: CDR1 ENHRY and CDR2 SYGVKD. This CDR3 has 14 residues. CDR3 loop: CAISKTGETYEQYF.

The rearrangement joins TRBV20-1 to TRBJ2-3. Germline CDR1 and CDR2: DFQATT and SNEGSKA (reference sequence). The CDR3 consists of 15 residues. CDR3 in amino acids: CSAIFIRLSTDTQYF.

The gene calls are TRBV2 and TRBJ1-5; no DNA is available, so the TRBD1 call from TCRdb remains unchecked. Germline CDR1 reads SNHLY; CDR2 reads FYNNEI. The CDR3 has 16 amino acids. This CDR3 reads CASSRWDSYSNQPQHF. Full variable domain (missing parts from reference TRBV2 and TRBJ1-5): EPEVTQTPSHQVTQMGQEVILRCVPISNHLYFYWYRQILGQKVEFLVSFYNNEISEKSEIFDDQFSVERPDGSNFTLKIRSTKLEDSAMYFCASSRWDSYSNQPQHFGDGTRLSIL.

This chain joins TRBV4-3 and TRBJ1-1; TCRdb's D gene call, TRBD1, goes unchecked for lack of DNA. The CDR3 is 15 amino acids. Germline V gives CDR1 LGHNA, CDR2 YSLEER. The CDR3 loop is CASSLGGVMNTEAFF.